The next 19 T cell receptor beta chains were all read from a single sample in a study of T cells after yellow fever vaccination. TCRdb analysed the 5' RACE reads with MiXCR anew, one entry per CDR3 protein. The sample contains about 74,000 distinct CDR3 sequences, around 7% of which appear only once. Sequenced material: CD8+ T cells sorted from PBMCs, taken 4 to 5 days after the first yellow fever vaccination. All receptors derive from a man younger than 35 who received the YFV17D yellow fever vaccine.

Regarding this clonotype: At one of its ends the junction is not consistent with the germline gene, which may arise from a read error. The chain combines TRBV7-6 with TRBJ2-7; D uncertain. There are 15 residues in the CDR3. Looked up from germline, CDR1 is SGHVS and CDR2 is FNYEAQ. DNA of the CDR3: TGTGCCAGCAGCTCAAACCCCGACTTTGGCGGCGAGCTGTACTTC. It encodes CASSSNPDFGGELYF.

This clonotype came up many times. This rearrangement joins TRBV4-3 to TRBJ1-2; 9 bases line up with TRBD1. In germline, CDR1 is LGHNA, CDR2 YSLEER. The CDR3 is 13 residues long. The V and J ends lost 6 bases and 6 bases, in that order; junction bases with no gene match: 5. As DNA, the CDR3 is TGCGCCAGCAGAAACAGGGGGCTGGATGGCTACACCTTC. It translates to CASRNRGLDGYTF.

This clonotype occurred many times. The rearrangement links TRBV5-1 to TRBJ1-2, with D possibly TRBD1 on 6 matching bases. CDR3 length: 11 residues. The germline V and J ends were trimmed by 7 bases and 7 bases, with 11 bases remaining between them. Germline CDR1 reads SGHRS; CDR2 reads YFSETQ. CDR3 coding DNA: TGCGCCAGCGGCAGCAGGGGTGGCTACACCTTC. This sequence encodes CASGSRGGYTF.

A few counts support this clonotype. This chain connects TRBV5-1 to TRBJ2-7, with a tentative D call TRBD2 (6 bases). Looked up from germline, CDR1 is SGHRS and CDR2 is YFSETQ. The V end lost 4 bases, the J end lost 4 bases, and 12 bases lay between the germline ends. CDR3 size: 13 residues. The DNA for the CDR3 is TGCGCCAGCAGCCAGGACGGGAGTTACGAGCAGTACGTC. Translation gives CASSQDGSYEQYV.

In its sample, this clonotype was seen many times. The rearrangement joins TRBV5-6 to TRBJ2-3; D may match TRBD1 or TRBD2 (5 bases each). Trimming left V 0 bases short and J 4 bases short, with 15 bases between. CDR1 is SGHDT, CDR2 YYEEEE, per germline. This CDR3 is built from 16 residues. CDR3 coding DNA: TGTGCCAGCAGCTTGGTGGGGGAATTCCGCCCAGATACGCAGTATTTT. This sequence encodes CASSLVGEFRPDTQYF.

This clonotype was seen repeatedly, ten times or more. The chain links TRBV2 to TRBJ2-7; D may be TRBD2 (6 bases). The germline CDR1 and CDR2 sequences are SNHLY and FYNNEI. V gave up 7 bases and J gave up 4 bases, with 14 bases separating them. The CDR3 is 13 residues long. The CDR3 region is CASIASSGYEQYV. CDR3 DNA sequence: TGTGCCAGCATCGCGAGTAGCGGATACGAGCAGTACGTC.

This clonotype was seen a handful of times. The chain employs TRBV12-3 or TRBV12-4 and TRBJ1-2, with 12 bases identical to TRBD1. The V segment lost 6 bases and the J segment 4 bases; nucleotides outside the gene matches: 6. The CDR3 is 15 residues long. The CDR3 sequence is CASRPPGQGAYGYTF. The CDR3, as DNA: TGTGCCAGCAGGCCCCCGGGACAGGGGGCCTATGGCTACACCTTC.

This clonotype was counted ten times or more. The chain has TRBV4-3 and TRBJ1-1, with unresolved D. The V and J ends lost 4 bases and 1 base respectively, with 10 bases between them. The CDR3 covers 14 residues. CDR1 and CDR2 (germline): LGHNA, YSLEER. CDR3 protein: CASSLRPRNTEAFF. DNA for the CDR3: TGCGCCAGCAGCCTACGCCCCAGGAACACTGAAGCTTTCTTT.

This clonotype was seen only a few times. The genes are TRBV9 and TRBJ2-1, with TRBD2 identical over 9 bases. The CDR3 has 18 amino acids. Germline V CDR1 and CDR2: SGDLS, YYNGEE. After removal of 1 base from V and 5 bases from J, the junction contained 13 bases not matched to a gene. CDR3 sequence: CASSVKSTGLAGNNEQFF. CDR3 in DNA: TGTGCCAGCAGCGTAAAATCCACGGGGCTAGCGGGGAACAATGAGCAGTTCTTC.

There are many counts of this clonotype. The chain employs TRBV6-4 and TRBJ1-6; D perhaps matches TRBD1 (5 bases). Germline V gives CDR1 MRHNA, CDR2 SNTAGT. The V gene lost 6 bases and the J gene lost 6 bases, with 12 bases spanning the gap. The CDR3 runs to 14 residues. As DNA, the CDR3 is TGTGCCAGCAGCCTAGGGGTGGGTAATTCACCCCTCCACTTT. It yields the protein CASSLGVGNSPLHF.

This clonotype was seen many times. This chain connects TRBV4-2 to TRBJ2-1; D gene uncertain. Trimming cost V 0 bases and J 0 bases, with 9 bases left between them. The CDR3 has 16 amino acids. CDR1 is LGHNA, CDR2 YNFKEQ, per germline. CDR3 in DNA: TGTGCCAGCAGCCAAGAGGGCGGAATCTCCTACAATGAGCAGTTCTTC. It yields the protein CASSQEGGISYNEQFF.

This rearrangement joins TRBV20-1 to TRBJ2-7; 10 bases align to TRBD2. After removal of 3 bases from V and 2 bases from J, the junction contained 4 bases not matched to a gene. The CDR3 length is 14 residues. Per germline, CDR1 DFQATT and CDR2 SNEGSKA (reference sequence). For the CDR3, the DNA is TGCAGTGCTAGTGGAGCGGGGGGGCCCTACGAGCAGTACTTC. Residues: CSASGAGGPYEQYF.

The chain links TRBV11-2 to TRBJ1-2; TRBD1 aligns across 10 bases. The CDR3 has 16 residues. The V gene end was trimmed by 0 bases and the J gene end by 0 bases; junction bases not matched to a gene: 1. Germline V CDR1 and CDR2: SGHAT, FQNNGV. CDR3 in DNA: TGTGCCAGCAGCTTAGATGGGACAGGGGCTAACTATGGCTACACCTTC. Protein product: CASSLDGTGANYGYTF.

This clonotype appeared a few times. The V gene is TRBV7-9, the J gene TRBJ2-1; a possible D gene is TRBD2 (5 bases). V was cut by 0 bases and J by 2 bases, with 11 bases left in between. The CDR3 has 16 residues. The V gene's germline CDR1 is SEHNR and CDR2 FQNEAQ (reference sequence). The CDR3, as DNA: TGTGCCAGCAGCTTAGCCGAGACTATGACCTACAATGAGCAGTTCTTC. It translates to CASSLAETMTYNEQFF.

This clonotype has a handful of counts. The chain is built from TRBV6-4 and TRBJ2-7; D is unclear. V was trimmed by 3 bases and J by 9 bases, leaving 12 bases between them. The germline gives CDR1 MRHNA, CDR2 SNTAGT. The CDR3 contains 12 residues. The CDR3 here is CASSETPLGQYV. Here the CDR3 DNA reads TGTGCCAGCAGTGAAACCCCCCTCGGGCAGTACGTC.

J is TRBJ1-4 and V is TRBV7-9; D ambiguous. The V end was cut by 6 bases, the J end by 7 bases, with 6 bases between. This CDR3 contains 11 residues. Germline CDR1 reads SEHNR; CDR2 reads FQNEAQ (reference sequence). The CDR3 protein is CASRPSEKLFF. The CDR3 nucleotides are TGTGCCAGCAGACCGAGTGAAAAACTGTTTTTT.

This clonotype was detected a few times. The V and J genes are TRBV7-9 and TRBJ2-3; tentative D call: TRBD1 (6 bases). The CDR3 consists of 17 residues. Germline loops: CDR1 SEHNR, CDR2 FQNEAQ (reference sequence). Trimming removed 4 bases from V and 7 bases from J, with 24 bases in between. The CDR3 loop is CASSYGTRGGGPYTQYF. The CDR3 nucleotides are TGTGCCAGCAGCTACGGGACCAGGGGCGGCGGGCCATATACGCAGTATTTT. The full variable domain, its missing parts supplied by reference TRBV7-9 and TRBJ2-3, is DTGVSQNPRHKITKRGQNVTFRCDPISEHNRLYWYRQTLGQGPEFLTYFQNEAQLEKSRLLSDRFSAERPKGSFSTLEIQRTEQGDSAMYLCASSYGTRGGGPYTQYFGPGTRLTVL.

The chain is built from TRBV5-1 and TRBJ2-3; a weak D match, TRBD1 (6 bases). Germline V gene data show CDR1 as SGHRS and CDR2 as YFSETQ. Between the trimmed V and J ends, which lost 4 bases and 2 bases, there was a span of 17 bases. The CDR3 length is 16 residues. The CDR3 reads CASSMGQGQDTDTQYF. The CDR3 DNA sequence: TGCGCCAGCAGCATGGGTCAGGGGCAAGACACAGATACGCAGTATTTT.

In this sample, this clonotype turned up a few times. V gene TRBV7-9 combines with J gene TRBJ2-3; 7 bases map to TRBD1. The CDR3 covers 15 residues. Germline values: CDR1 SEHNR, CDR2 FQNEAQ (reference sequence). V shed 5 bases, J shed 6 bases, and the junction held 11 bases outside the gene matches. In nucleotides, the CDR3 is TGTGCCAGCAGCCCCAGACAGGGCCTTATGGATACGCAGTATTTT. Amino acid sequence: CASSPRQGLMDTQYF.